The entry that follows covers one TCR beta chain sequence. Its antigen is unidentified. The data belong to a study of cytomegalovirus exposure and HLA in healthy donors. Turning to the study itself: From donors who were HLA-typed, an early data release held about 85 million unique TCRs. Overall study results and limits: A later analysis by the authors found several of the most significant clusters apparently linked to common viral pathogens.

The junction had 6 bases not matched to a gene; V was cut back by 5 bases and J by 9 bases. Germline CDR1 and CDR2: LNHNV and YYDKDF (reference sequence). The length of the CDR3 is 14 residues. The primer mix had 60 Vbeta and 13 Jbeta primers. Here immunoSEQ multiplex PCR was the method, and the copy in TCRdb shows in-frame clones only, minus some. The sample has 75,000 to 90,000 clones, 70% to 75% seen once. The TCR comes from a man aged 60-69 years in good health and CMV-seronegative. The sample comprised PBMCs. The chain employs TRBV15 and TRBJ2-7; 14 bases map to TRBD2. The CDR3 nucleotides are TGTGCCACCAGCTGGGGACTAGCGGGGGACGGGCAGTACTTC. Residues: CATSWGLAGDGQYF.